This entry features one T cell receptor beta chain sequence. CDR1 and CDR2 (germline): MNHEY, SVGAGI. This CDR3 has 16 residues. With 2 bases removed from V and 8 bases from J, the gap between germline ends came to 18 bases. The sample belongs to a study of blood T cell repertoires in COVID-19. Source study methods: The assay estimated nucleated cells by amplifying reference gene primers. The repertoire was sequenced with immunoSEQ multiplex PCR; TCRdb's copy has only in-frame clones and lacks some. V, J and clone size are those of that table, while D and trimming were read from the DNA. The data hold a few hundred thousand clones, with 85% to 90% observed a single time. Seattle cases were enrolled at active infection and followed longitudinally.

Sequences were obtained from peripheral blood. The receptor was derived from a woman aged 60-75 years with COVID-19, enrolled during active disease. This chain connects TRBV6-5 to TRBJ1-4; D possibly corresponds to TRBD1 (6 bases). As DNA, the CDR3 is TGTGCCAGCAGTTACGACACATTGGGGGCTTCCGAAAAACTGTTTTTT. Translating gives CASSYDTLGASEKLFF.